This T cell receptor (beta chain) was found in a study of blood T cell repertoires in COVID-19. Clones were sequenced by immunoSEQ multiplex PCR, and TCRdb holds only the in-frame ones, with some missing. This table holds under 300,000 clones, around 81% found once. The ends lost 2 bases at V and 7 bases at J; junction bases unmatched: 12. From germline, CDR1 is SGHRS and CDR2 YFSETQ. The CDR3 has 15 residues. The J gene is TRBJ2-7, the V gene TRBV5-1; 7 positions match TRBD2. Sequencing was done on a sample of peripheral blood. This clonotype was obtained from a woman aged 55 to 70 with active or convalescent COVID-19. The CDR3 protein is CASSFSGGRTGEQYF. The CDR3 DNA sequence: TGCGCCAGCAGCTTCTCAGGCGGGAGAACGGGGGAGCAGTACTTC.